The 15 T cell receptor beta chains given below trace back to one sample, sequenced in a study of identical twins. A single record per CDR3 protein comes from TCRdb applying MiXCR to the 5' RACE reads. This sample has some 590,000 distinct CDR3 sequences, with roughly 9.5% found just once. In addition, the sample was reused for a study of yellow fever vaccine responses in identical twins.

The sequencing input was PBMCs. These TCRs come from a woman aged 18 to 35 in good health.

This clonotype appeared many times. V and J are TRBV13 and TRBJ2-7; D might be TRBD1 or TRBD2, each matching 5 bases. This CDR3 is 14 amino acids long. Germline V lookup: CDR1 PRHDT, CDR2 FYEKMQ (reference sequence). V lost 5 bases and J 1 base, leaving 12 bases between the germline ends. In DNA, the CDR3 is TGTGCCAGCAGCAGGGACGCCCGATCCTACGAGCAGTACTTC. The encoded protein is CASSRDARSYEQYF.

This clonotype came up a few times. The chain couples TRBV7-2 to TRBJ2-7; no definite D call. The CDR3 covers 13 residues. Germline-derived CDR1 and CDR2 are SGHTA and FQGNSA. The ends were cut back, 5 bases at V and 2 bases at J, with 10 bases in the middle. The CDR3 DNA reads TGTGCCAGCAGCCCCGGCTGGACCTACGAGCAGTACTTC. It translates to CASSPGWTYEQYF.

This clonotype was picked up a small number of times. The gene calls are TRBV29-1 and TRBJ2-3; the D gene is possibly TRBD2 (6 bases). The CDR3 sequence is 12 residues long. Germline CDR1 and CDR2: SQVTM and ANQGSEA. V was pared by 4 bases and J by 4 bases, with 9 bases between. The DNA for the CDR3 is TGCAGCGTTGTTGCGGGATCAGATACGCAGTATTTT. Its translation is CSVVAGSDTQYF.

This clonotype was counted many times. The chain carries TRBV3-1 and TRBJ2-7; D might be TRBD1 (6 bases). Trimming pared 4 bases from V and 6 bases from J, leaving 16 bases between. Germline loops: CDR1 LGHDT, CDR2 YNNKEL (reference sequence). The CDR3 extends over 14 amino acids. The CDR3 region is CASSLRKAQGEQYF. CDR3 nucleotide sequence: TGTGCCAGCAGCCTCAGAAAGGCACAGGGCGAGCAGTACTTC.

This clonotype was observed at least ten times. The rearrangement links TRBV4-1 to TRBJ2-2; 7 positions match TRBD2. V gave up 3 bases and J gave up 5 bases; unmatched junction bases: 12. Germline-derived CDR1 and CDR2 are MGHRA and YSYEKL. The CDR3 runs 17 residues. The CDR3 loop is CASSQIPGLVGTGELFF. The CDR3 nucleotides are TGCGCCAGCAGCCAGATCCCCGGACTAGTAGGGACCGGGGAGCTGTTTTTT.

This clonotype was picked up many times. The V call is TRBV4-3, the J call TRBJ2-7; D call uncertain. The germline gives CDR1 LGHNA, CDR2 YSLEER. V lost 1 base and J lost 6, with 7 bases in between. The CDR3 runs 12 residues. CDR3 in DNA: TGCGCCAGCAGCCAAGGCAGATCCGAGCAGTACTTC. Protein: CASSQGRSEQYF.

This clonotype was counted only a few times. The V call is TRBV6-1, the J call TRBJ2-3; D might be TRBD2 (5 bases). This CDR3 spans 15 amino acids. The germline gives CDR1 MNHNS, CDR2 SASEGT. The V gene lost 8 bases and the J gene lost 6 bases, with 21 bases spanning the gap. The CDR3 nucleotides read TGTGCCAGCTTTTGGGAGACGGGCGCAGTTGATACGCAGTATTTT. This sequence encodes CASFWETGAVDTQYF.

This clonotype was observed at least ten times. This rearrangement joins TRBV29-1 to TRBJ2-7; TRBD1 or TRBD2 may be the D gene (5 bases each). Per the germline V gene, CDR1 is SQVTM and CDR2 is ANQGSEA. V dropped 6 bases and J dropped 5 bases, with 23 bases sitting between them. CDR3 length: 15 residues. The CDR3 DNA reads TGCAGCGTCGCAGCCGTGGCAGGGAGTGGCCACGAGCAGTACTTC. Translating gives CSVAAVAGSGHEQYF.

In its sample, this clonotype was seen a few times. The rearrangement links TRBV6-5 to TRBJ2-7, with D perhaps matching TRBD1 (6 bases). The CDR3 totals 14 residues. CDR1 and CDR2 from the germline V gene are MNHEY and SVGAGI. V was shortened by 0 bases and J by 3 bases, with 9 bases between the two germline ends. The CDR3 region is CASSYSGAFYEQYF. CDR3 DNA sequence: TGTGCCAGCAGTTACTCGGGGGCTTTCTACGAGCAGTACTTC.

The chain has TRBV28 and TRBJ2-1; D unresolved. V lost 7 bases and J lost 2, with 12 bases in between. The CDR3 runs 14 residues. Per the germline V gene, CDR1 is MDHEN and CDR2 is SYDVKM. The CDR3 nucleotides are TGTGCCAGCACCCTCGAAGCAGCCTACAATGAGCAGTTCTTC. This encodes CASTLEAAYNEQFF. Full variable domain (missing parts from reference TRBV28 and TRBJ2-1): DVKVTQSSRYLVKRTGEKVFLECVQDMDHENMFWYRQDPGLGLRLIYFSYDVKMKEKGDIPEGYSVSREKKERFSLILESASTNQTSMYLCASTLEAAYNEQFFGPGTRLTVL.

In its sample, this clonotype was seen a few times. The CDR3 DNA reads as TGTGCCAGCAGTCCCCGCGGGGCGGGCGGGGAAAACATTCAGTACTTC. This codes for CASSPRGAGGENIQYF. J is TRBJ2-4 and V is TRBV6-2 or TRBV6-3, with D possibly being TRBD2 (6 bases). Trimming cost V 5 bases and J 5 bases, with 19 bases left between them. This CDR3 contains 16 residues. Per the germline V gene, CDR1 is MNHEY and CDR2 is SVGEGT.

This clonotype showed up many times. The chain combines TRBV6-5 with TRBJ2-2, with D perhaps matching TRBD1 (5 bases). Germline CDR1 and CDR2: MNHEY and SVGAGI. The CDR3 is made up of 19 amino acids. Between the trimmed V and J ends, which lost 0 bases and 1 base, there was a span of 18 bases. The DNA of the CDR3 is TGTGCCAGCAGTTACTCGGGGCCCCCCGGACGGCTGAACACCGGGGAGCTGTTTTTT. It specifies CASSYSGPPGRLNTGELFF.

This clonotype has just a few counts. The chain is built from TRBV6-5 and TRBJ2-7; tentative D call: TRBD1 (6 bases). CDR3 size: 16 residues. CDR1 and CDR2 from the germline V gene are MNHEY and SVGAGI. Trimming left V 2 bases short and J 0 bases short, with 14 bases between. The CDR3 coding sequence is TGTGCCAGCAGTTACGGTTTAGGGGGAAGCTCCTACGAGCAGTACTTC. Protein: CASSYGLGGSSYEQYF.

The genes are TRBV6-5 and TRBJ1-2; D is undetermined. The CDR3 length is 13 residues. Looked up from germline, CDR1 is MNHEY and CDR2 is SVGAGI. Trimming stripped 2 bases from V and 2 bases from J, with 6 bases between. This CDR3 reads CASSYGPNYGYTF. The CDR3 DNA is TGTGCCAGCAGTTACGGACCCAACTATGGCTACACCTTC.

This clonotype was counted between two and nine times. The rearrangement joins TRBV12-3 or TRBV12-4 to TRBJ2-2; D is unresolved. The CDR3 is 15 amino acids. The V end lost 6 bases, the J end lost 0 bases, and 11 bases lay between the germline ends. The CDR3 loop reads CASSHGLTNTGELFF. In DNA form, the CDR3 reads TGTGCCAGCAGCCATGGATTGACGAACACCGGGGAGCTGTTTTTT.